The clone carrying this TCR beta chain was seen at least ten times. This entry comes from a study of T cells in Graves' hyperthyroidism and ophthalmopathy. Regions amplified from RNA transcripts were the TCR beta CDR3 regions. TCR CDR3 regions were first amplified by RT-PCR with HTBI primers. A single record per CDR3 protein comes from TCRdb applying MiXCR to the multiplex PCR reads. The sample lists 300,000 to 450,000 distinct CDR3 sequences; around 14% were seen once. Trimming shortened V by 7 bases and J by 4 bases, and 19 bases separated the two germline ends. Germline CDR1 is DFQATT and CDR2 is SNEGSKA (reference sequence). CDR3 size: 14 residues.

Material: blood. The clonotype comes from a woman aged 55-75 years with Graves' hyperthyroidism. The V call is TRBV20-1, the J call TRBJ2-5; perhaps TRBD2 as D (6 bases). Written as DNA, the CDR3 is TGCAGTGTAGAAGAGGGGCGGGGACCAGAGACCCAGTACTTC. Translation gives CSVEEGRGPETQYF.